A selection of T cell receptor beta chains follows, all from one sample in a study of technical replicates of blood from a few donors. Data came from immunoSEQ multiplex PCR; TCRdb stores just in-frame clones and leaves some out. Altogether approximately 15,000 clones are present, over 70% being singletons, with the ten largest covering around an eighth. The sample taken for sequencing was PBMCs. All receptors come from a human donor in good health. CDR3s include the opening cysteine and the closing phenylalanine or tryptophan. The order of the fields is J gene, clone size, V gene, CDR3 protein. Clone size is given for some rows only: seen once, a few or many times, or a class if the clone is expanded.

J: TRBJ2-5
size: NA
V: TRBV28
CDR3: CASSLFGGGRTQYF

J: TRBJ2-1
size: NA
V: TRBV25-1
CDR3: CASSELSTESYNEQFF

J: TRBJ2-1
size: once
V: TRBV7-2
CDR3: CASSLARNNEQFF

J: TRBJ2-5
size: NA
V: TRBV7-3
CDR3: CASSLNGEQETQYF

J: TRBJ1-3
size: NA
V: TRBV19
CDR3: CASGDRGLDTIYF

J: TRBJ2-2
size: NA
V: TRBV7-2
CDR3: CASSARLARAGELFF

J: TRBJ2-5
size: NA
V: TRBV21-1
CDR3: CASSTLAGARETQYF

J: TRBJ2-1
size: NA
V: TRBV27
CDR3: CASSLMGFGSVNEQFF

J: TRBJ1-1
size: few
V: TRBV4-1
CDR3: CASSPTSTGLVNTEAFF

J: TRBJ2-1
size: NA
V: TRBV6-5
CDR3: CASSYSNAGTYNEQFF